The T cell receptor (beta chain) described here comes from a study of shared clonotypes between healthy human individuals. Turning to the study itself: Each donor's CD4 naive and CD4 memory cells filled three plates apiece, CD8 naive two, and CD8 memory one.

On sorted subsets, replicate PCRs used 200 to 250 ng DNA, or 25,000 to 35,000 T cell genomes. Data came from immunoSEQ multiplex PCR; TCRdb stores just in-frame clones and leaves some out. The repertoire holds 550,000 to 700,000 clones, with about three quarters as singletons. Germline assignment: CDR1 SEHNR and CDR2 FQNEAQ (reference sequence). V lost 6 bases, J lost 6 bases, and 12 bases lay in between. The CDR3 covers 12 residues. On this clone itself: Its antigen is unidentified.

Study results and limitations: Read depth was anticipated to influence clonotype sharing among donors. It was observed that approximately 5% of naive CD4 clonotypes were shared across a handful of donors.

The sequencing sample was made of memory CD4+ T cells sorted from blood. Subset in this sample: CD45RA-negative fraction. This rearrangement joins TRBV7-9 to TRBJ2-7, with D perhaps matching TRBD1 (5 bases). The TCR comes from a woman in her thirties in good health. The CDR3 region has the DNA TGTGCCAGCAGACAGGTGGGCGTCGAGCAGTACTTC. Protein sequence: CASRQVGVEQYF.